What follows are 32 T cell receptor beta chains derived from one specimen sequenced in a study of T cells after yellow fever vaccination. TCRdb redid the calling of the 5' RACE reads with MiXCR, one entry per CDR3 protein. Here the sample spans around 320,000 distinct CDR3 sequences, around 8.6% being singletons. The starting material was CD4+ T cells sorted from PBMCs, obtained 5 days after the yellow fever booster vaccination. These TCRs come from a young man who received the YFV17D yellow fever vaccine.

This clonotype has just a few counts. This sequence joins TRBV12-3 or TRBV12-4 and TRBJ2-2; no reliable D call. CDR3 length: 11 amino acids. The V end was cut by 7 bases, the J end by 5 bases, with 5 bases between. The CDR3 reads CASTRTGELFF. DNA of the CDR3: TGTGCCAGCACCCGGACCGGGGAGCTGTTTTTT.

A few counts support this clonotype. The chain combines TRBV5-5 with TRBJ2-5; 8 nucleotides match TRBD2. J gave up 4 bases and V 2 bases, and 10 bases lay outside the gene matches. Per germline, CDR1 SGHKS and CDR2 YYEKEE (reference sequence). The CDR3 has 16 residues. This CDR3 is CASSLSYSGVAETQYF. DNA for the CDR3: TGTGCCAGCAGCTTATCCTATAGCGGGGTAGCAGAGACCCAGTACTTC.

This chain joins TRBV9 and TRBJ2-3, with 9 positions matching TRBD2. The J segment lost 2 bases and the V segment lost 6 bases, leaving 7 bases of the junction unmatched. CDR3 size: 15 residues. Germline V gene sequence: CDR1 SGDLS, CDR2 YYNGEE. CDR3 nucleotides: TGTGCCAGCAAGAGCGGGGGGCTGGACACAGATACGCAGTATTTT. Protein product: CASKSGGLDTDTQYF.

This clonotype was detected only once. The chain employs TRBV7-2 and TRBJ2-3, with D possibly matching TRBD2 (6 bases). The V end was cut by 4 bases, the J end by 0 bases, with 14 bases between. CDR1 is SGHTA and CDR2 is FQGNSA in the germline V gene. CDR3 length: 16 amino acids. CDR3 nucleotide sequence: TGTGCCAGCAGCTCGGCGGCGGGGATGAGCACAGATACGCAGTATTTT. This codes for CASSSAAGMSTDTQYF.

This clonotype was observed a few times. This sequence joins TRBV7-2 and TRBJ2-1; TRBD2 agrees at 8 bases. The trim removed 7 bases at V and 12 bases at J, leaving 17 bases unmatched. Germline V gene lookup returns CDR1 SGHTA and CDR2 FQGNSA. The CDR3 consists of 15 residues. CDR3 amino acids: CASTNGGTSRVGQFF. The CDR3 nucleotides are TGTGCCAGCACCAATGGAGGGACTAGTCGGGTTGGGCAGTTCTTC. Supplemented by reference TRBV7-2 and TRBJ2-1, the full variable domain reads GAGVSQSPSNKVTEKGKDVELRCDPISGHTALYWYRQSLGQGLEFLIYFQGNSAPDKSGLPSDRFSAERTGGSVSTLTIQRTQQEDSAVYLCASTNGGTSRVGQFFGPGTRLTVL.

In its sample, this clonotype was seen a few times. V usage is TRBV6-2 or TRBV6-3 and J usage is TRBJ2-5, with unresolved D. Germline V gene sequence: CDR1 MNHEY, CDR2 SVGEGT. V dropped 3 bases and J dropped 4 bases, with 6 bases sitting between them. The CDR3 is 12 residues long. As DNA, the CDR3 is TGTGCCAGCAGTTATCCCACAGAGACCCAGTACTTC. Protein product: CASSYPTETQYF.

The rearrangement links TRBV20-1 to TRBJ2-7, with D perhaps assigned TRBD1 or TRBD2 (5 bases each). This CDR3 spans 14 amino acids. The V gene lost 5 bases and the J gene lost 1 base, with 15 bases spanning the gap. Germline CDR1 DFQATT, CDR2 SNEGSKA (reference sequence). CDR3 sequence: CSASVGVGSYEQYF. CDR3 DNA sequence: TGCAGTGCTTCCGTGGGGGTAGGATCCTACGAGCAGTACTTC.

The chain employs TRBV6-5 and TRBJ1-1; D call uncertain. The germline V gene encodes CDR1 MNHEY and CDR2 SVGAGI. This CDR3 has 14 residues. Trimming shortened V by 6 bases and J by 0 bases, and 11 bases separated the two germline ends. The CDR3 here is CASSNNYMNTEAFF. The CDR3 DNA reads as TGTGCCAGCAGCAACAACTACATGAACACTGAAGCTTTCTTT.

The V and J genes are TRBV29-1 and TRBJ2-5; tentative D call: TRBD1 (6 bases). CDR3 length: 11 residues. Germline CDR1 SQVTM, CDR2 ANQGSEA. Between the trimmed V and J ends, which lost 6 bases and 5 bases, there was a span of 10 bases. The CDR3 nucleotides are TGCAGCGTAGACGACAGGGAGACCCAGTACTTC. Translating gives CSVDDRETQYF. The full variable domain, its missing parts supplied by reference TRBV29-1 and TRBJ2-5, is SAVISQKPSRDICQRGTSLTIQCQVDSQVTMMFWYRQQPGQSLTLIATANQGSEATYESGFVIDKFPISRPNLTFSTLTVSNMSPEDSSIYLCSVDDRETQYFGPGTRLLVL.

This clonotype was seen at least ten times. The gene calls are TRBV7-2 and TRBJ1-1; no clear D gene. The CDR3 has 14 amino acids. Trimming cost V 1 base and J 5 bases, with 11 bases left between them. CDR1 and CDR2 from the germline V gene are SGHTA and FQGNSA. The CDR3 sequence: CASSLGTLGTEAFF. CDR3 DNA: TGTGCCAGCAGCTTAGGGACGTTGGGGACTGAAGCTTTCTTT.

This clonotype has more than one count but fewer than ten. This rearrangement joins TRBV12-3 or TRBV12-4 to TRBJ2-1, with 10 positions matching TRBD2. The CDR3 runs 18 residues. The V gene end was trimmed by 2 bases and the J gene end by 0 bases; junction bases not matched to a gene: 7. CDR3 sequence reads: CASSLSSGGSSSYNEQFF. CDR3 DNA sequence: TGTGCCAGCAGTTTAAGTAGCGGGGGGTCAAGCTCCTACAATGAGCAGTTCTTC.

The gene calls are TRBV4-3 and TRBJ2-7, with D possibly matching TRBD1 (6 bases). Germline values: CDR1 LGHNA, CDR2 YSLEER. V was trimmed by 0 bases and J by 2 bases, leaving 14 bases between them. CDR3 size: 16 residues. The CDR3 here is CASSQDSRTAAYEQYF. The DNA of the CDR3 is TGCGCCAGCAGCCAAGACTCCCGGACAGCGGCCTACGAGCAGTACTTC.

The table lists this clonotype with a few counts. CDR3 nucleotide sequence: TGTGCCAGCAGCTTCTATCTCACGGGTGCGCAGTATTTT. Protein product: CASSFYLTGAQYF. The chain combines TRBV27 with TRBJ2-3, with no clear D. The CDR3 covers 13 residues. CDR1 and CDR2 from the germline V gene are MNHEY and SMNVEV (reference sequence). Trimming cost V 6 bases and J 10 bases, with 17 bases left between them.

V usage is TRBV20-1 and J usage is TRBJ2-5, with 7 nucleotides matching TRBD2. This CDR3 is built from 13 residues. Germline lookup yields CDR1 DFQATT and CDR2 SNEGSKA (reference sequence). V shed 6 bases and J 4 bases; nucleotides not matched to a gene: 8. The CDR3 bases are TGCAGTGCACGACCGGGGGGTCTAGAGACCCAGTACTTC. Its protein is CSARPGGLETQYF.

There are a few counts of this clonotype. J is TRBJ1-1 and V is TRBV2; D remains unclear. Germline assignment: CDR1 SNHLY and CDR2 FYNNEI. There are 13 residues in the CDR3. The CDR3 DNA reads TGTATCCTGGGCCGAGACGGAGGCACTGAAGCTTTCTTT. It encodes CILGRDGGTEAFF.

This clonotype has a count of ten or more. The gene calls are TRBV29-1 and TRBJ2-6; D may be TRBD1 (5 bases). This CDR3 contains 16 residues. V lost 1 base and J 1 base, leaving 11 bases between the germline ends. Germline values: CDR1 SQVTM, CDR2 ANQGSEA. The CDR3 DNA reads TGCAGCGTTGAAGCAGCAGGGCAATCTGGGGCCAACGTCCTGACTTTC. Translated: CSVEAAGQSGANVLTF.

This clonotype was recorded a few times. This chain joins TRBV20-1 and TRBJ2-5, with D perhaps TRBD2 (6 bases). V was shortened by 1 base and J by 1 base, with 16 bases between the two germline ends. This CDR3 is built from 16 residues. Germline V gene lookup returns CDR1 DFQATT and CDR2 SNEGSKA (reference sequence). CDR3 nucleotide sequence: TGCAGTGCTAGAGGGTCCCCAGCGGGCATCCAAGAGACCCAGTACTTC. This encodes CSARGSPAGIQETQYF.

In its sample, this clonotype was seen a few times. CDR3 region: CASSMGRRNQPQHF. In DNA form, the CDR3 reads TGTGCCAGTAGTATGGGCAGGAGAAATCAGCCCCAGCATTTT. The chain recombines TRBV19 with TRBJ1-5; no definite D call. The V gene lost 3 bases and the J gene lost 4 bases, with 10 bases spanning the gap. The CDR3 consists of 14 residues. Per germline, CDR1 LNHDA and CDR2 SQIVND (reference sequence). Full variable domain (missing parts from reference TRBV19 and TRBJ1-5): DGGITQSPKYLFRKEGQNVTLSCEQNLNHDAMYWYRQDPGQGLRLIYYSQIVNDFQKGDIAEGYSVSREKKESFPLTVTSAQKNPTAFYLCASSMGRRNQPQHFGDGTRLSIL.

This clonotype was counted ten times or more. The V and J genes are TRBV5-5 and TRBJ2-2; D is uncertain. The CDR3 is 13 amino acids. V was clipped by 1 base and J by 4 bases, with 5 bases between them. In germline, CDR1 is SGHKS, CDR2 YYEKEE (reference sequence). CDR3 in amino acids: CASSLWVTGELFF. Written as DNA, the CDR3 is TGTGCCAGCAGCTTGTGGGTCACCGGGGAGCTGTTTTTT.

The table lists this clonotype with a few counts. This chain links TRBV19 with TRBJ1-5; weak D call: TRBD1 (5 bases). The germline V and J ends were trimmed by 7 bases and 0 bases, with 13 bases remaining between them. This CDR3 has 15 amino acids. Germline CDR1 is LNHDA and CDR2 is SQIVND (reference sequence). The CDR3 DNA is TGTGCCAGTACCCTCAACGGGGGTAGCAATCAGCCCCAGCATTTT. As protein: CASTLNGGSNQPQHF.

This chain links TRBV20-1 with TRBJ2-7; D might be TRBD1 (6 bases). The CDR3 is 12 amino acids. With 2 bases removed from V and 2 bases from J, the gap between germline ends came to 7 bases. Germline CDR1 DFQATT, CDR2 SNEGSKA (reference sequence). The CDR3 DNA reads as TGCAGTGCTAGACGACAGGCCTACGAGCAGTACGTC. Protein: CSARRQAYEQYV.

Only a few counts were recorded for this clonotype. The chain is built from TRBV18 and TRBJ1-1, with 7 bases that match TRBD1. The trim removed 1 base at V and 1 base at J, leaving 3 bases unmatched. CDR1 and CDR2 from the germline V gene are KGHSH and LQKENI. The CDR3 sequence is 15 residues long. The CDR3 nucleotides read TGTGCCAGCTCACCACAGGGGGCACCGAACACTGAAGCTTTCTTT. Amino acids: CASSPQGAPNTEAFF.

The rearrangement links TRBV27 to TRBJ2-1; D possibly corresponds to TRBD2 (6 bases). The germline CDR1 and CDR2 sequences are MNHEY and SMNVEV (reference sequence). This CDR3 is 16 amino acids long. V was cut by 7 bases and J by 10 bases, with 26 bases left in between. The CDR3 loop is CASNLRAASRAGEQFF. CDR3 nucleotide sequence: TGTGCCAGCAATCTCCGGGCGGCTAGCCGGGCGGGGGAGCAGTTCTTC.

V is TRBV19 and J is TRBJ2-4, with D hard to call. The CDR3 is made up of 14 amino acids. Between the trimmed V and J ends, which lost 3 bases and 0 bases, there was a span of 6 bases. CDR1 and CDR2 (germline): LNHDA, SQIVND (reference sequence). The DNA of the CDR3 is TGTGCCAGTAGTATGGGCTTAGCCAAAAACATTCAGTACTTC. Translated: CASSMGLAKNIQYF.

A few counts support this clonotype. The chain carries TRBV10-3 and TRBJ2-7, with a tentative D call TRBD2 (5 bases). V was pared by 2 bases and J by 8 bases, with 19 bases between. Germline CDR1 ENHRY, CDR2 SYGVKD. The CDR3 is 15 amino acids. The CDR3 is CAISEAGRQSSQQYF. CDR3 bases: TGTGCCATCAGTGAGGCGGGCCGCCAATCTTCTCAGCAGTACTTC.

The chain is built from TRBV5-1 and TRBJ2-7, with D perhaps TRBD1 (5 bases). Between the trimmed V and J ends, which lost 1 base and 1 base, there was a span of 12 bases. The CDR3 totals 15 residues. In germline, CDR1 is SGHRS, CDR2 YFSETQ. Written as DNA, the CDR3 is TGCGCCAGCAGCTTGATCCAGGGCGATTCCTACGAGCAGTACTTC. This sequence encodes CASSLIQGDSYEQYF.

J is TRBJ1-5 and V is TRBV12-3 or TRBV12-4; D is perhaps TRBD1 (5 bases). Trimming removed 4 bases from V and 9 bases from J, with 16 bases in between. The CDR3 is 14 residues long. DNA of the CDR3: TGTGCCAGCAGTTATACGGGGACCGGGCGGCCCCAGCATTTT. Translating it yields CASSYTGTGRPQHF.

This clonotype was seen ten or more times. The chain employs TRBV7-9 and TRBJ1-3, with a weak D call TRBD1 (6 bases). Trimming removed 5 bases at V and 5 bases at J, with 16 bases between. This CDR3 has 15 amino acids. CDR1 SEHNR and CDR2 FQNEAQ come from the germline V gene (reference sequence). DNA of the CDR3: TGTGCCAGCAGCCCGCAGGGGATTTCGAGAAACACCATATATTTT. Translated: CASSPQGISRNTIYF.

The table lists this clonotype with many counts. This rearrangement joins TRBV5-1 to TRBJ2-3, with 9 bases aligning to TRBD1. The V segment lost 7 bases and the J segment 4 bases; nucleotides outside the gene matches: 7. CDR1 SGHRS and CDR2 YFSETQ come from the germline V gene. There are 14 residues in the CDR3. The CDR3 DNA reads as TGCGCCAGCCGGGACAGGGCTATCGCAGATACGCAGTATTTT. It codes for CASRDRAIADTQYF.

This clonotype was seen ten or more times. The gene calls are TRBV7-8 and TRBJ1-1; D is perhaps TRBD1 (6 bases). CDR3 length: 20 amino acids. The ends were cut back, 6 bases at V and 0 bases at J, with 29 bases in the middle. CDR1 SGHVS and CDR2 FQNEAQ come from the germline V gene. Here the CDR3 reads CASSSALAFEAGGLNTEAFF. The CDR3 DNA sequence: TGTGCCAGCAGTTCGGCCCTAGCATTCGAGGCGGGGGGGCTGAACACTGAAGCTTTCTTT.

CDR3 loop: CASSLFPNQPQHF. In nucleotides, the CDR3 is TGTGCCAGCAGTTTATTCCCCAATCAGCCCCAGCATTTT. The chain links TRBV12-3 or TRBV12-4 to TRBJ1-5; D not resolved. The CDR3 sequence is 13 residues long. Between the trimmed V and J ends, which lost 2 bases and 3 bases, there was a span of 5 bases.

The V call is TRBV29-1, the J call TRBJ2-1; TRBD1 matches 7 bases. V lost 8 bases, J lost 2 bases, and 6 bases stayed unmatched. The CDR3 runs to 13 residues. Germline CDR1 is SQVTM and CDR2 is ANQGSEA. CDR3 residues: CSIRQGPYNEQFF. The CDR3 DNA follows: TGCAGCATAAGACAGGGACCCTACAATGAGCAGTTCTTC.